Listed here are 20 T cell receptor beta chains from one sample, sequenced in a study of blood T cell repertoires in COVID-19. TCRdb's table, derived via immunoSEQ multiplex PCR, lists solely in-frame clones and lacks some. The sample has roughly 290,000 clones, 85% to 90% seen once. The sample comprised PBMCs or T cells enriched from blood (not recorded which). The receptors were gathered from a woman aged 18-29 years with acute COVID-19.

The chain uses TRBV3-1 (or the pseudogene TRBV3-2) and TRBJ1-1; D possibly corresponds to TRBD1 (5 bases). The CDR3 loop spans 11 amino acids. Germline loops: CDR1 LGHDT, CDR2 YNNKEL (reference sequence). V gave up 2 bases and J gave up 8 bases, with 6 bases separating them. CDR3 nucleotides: TGTGCCAGCAGCCAATCAGGGGAAGCTTTCTTT. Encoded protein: CASSQSGEAFF.

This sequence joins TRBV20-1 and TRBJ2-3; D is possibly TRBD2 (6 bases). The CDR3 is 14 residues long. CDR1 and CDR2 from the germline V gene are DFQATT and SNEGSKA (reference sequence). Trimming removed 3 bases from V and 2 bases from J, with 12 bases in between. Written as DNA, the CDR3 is TGCAGTGCTAGTGGCGGGGAACACACAGATACGCAGTATTTT. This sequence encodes CSASGGEHTDTQYF.

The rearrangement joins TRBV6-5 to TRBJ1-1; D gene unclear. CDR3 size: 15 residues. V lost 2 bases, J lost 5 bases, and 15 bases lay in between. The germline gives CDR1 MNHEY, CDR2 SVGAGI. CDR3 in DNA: TGTGCCAGCAGTTACGAATCCGGGGTTAGTACTGAAGCTTTCTTT. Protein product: CASSYESGVSTEAFF.

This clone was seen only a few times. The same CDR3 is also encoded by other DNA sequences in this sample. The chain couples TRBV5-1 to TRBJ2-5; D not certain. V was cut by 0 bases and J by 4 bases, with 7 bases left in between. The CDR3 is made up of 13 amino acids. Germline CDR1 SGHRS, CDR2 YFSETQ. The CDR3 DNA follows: TGCGCCAGCAGCTTGGTCCCCGGAGAGACCCAGTACTTC. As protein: CASSLVPGETQYF.

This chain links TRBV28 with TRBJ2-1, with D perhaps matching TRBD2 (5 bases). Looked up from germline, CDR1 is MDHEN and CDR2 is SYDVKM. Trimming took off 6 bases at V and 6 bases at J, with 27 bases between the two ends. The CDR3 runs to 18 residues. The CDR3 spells CASSPPLGDYVLGNEQFF. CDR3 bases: TGTGCCAGCAGCCCCCCCCTCGGTGACTACGTTTTAGGCAATGAGCAGTTCTTC.

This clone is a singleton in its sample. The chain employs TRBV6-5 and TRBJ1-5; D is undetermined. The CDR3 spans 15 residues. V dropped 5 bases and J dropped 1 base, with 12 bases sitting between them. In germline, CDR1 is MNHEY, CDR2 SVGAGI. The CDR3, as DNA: TGTGCCAGCAGTCCTCGTCCGGGGAGCAATCAGCCCCAGCATTTT. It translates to CASSPRPGSNQPQHF.

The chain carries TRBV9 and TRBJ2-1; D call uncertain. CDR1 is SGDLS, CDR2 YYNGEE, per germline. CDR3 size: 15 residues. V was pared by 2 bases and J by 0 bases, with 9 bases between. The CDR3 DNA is TGTGCCAGCAGCGTTGAGCTACTCTCCTACAATGAGCAGTTCTTC. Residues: CASSVELLSYNEQFF.

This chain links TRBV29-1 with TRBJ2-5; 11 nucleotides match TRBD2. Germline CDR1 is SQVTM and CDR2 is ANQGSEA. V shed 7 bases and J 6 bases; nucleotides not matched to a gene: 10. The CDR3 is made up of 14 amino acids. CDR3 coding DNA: TGCAGCGCGACCCCGGGACTAGCGGTTCAGACCCAGTACTTC. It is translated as CSATPGLAVQTQYF.

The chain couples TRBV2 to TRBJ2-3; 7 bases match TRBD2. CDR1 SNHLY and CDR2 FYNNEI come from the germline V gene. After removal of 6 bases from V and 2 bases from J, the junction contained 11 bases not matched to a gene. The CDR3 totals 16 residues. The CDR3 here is CASSASGTWATDTQYF. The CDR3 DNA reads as TGTGCCAGCAGCGCTAGCGGCACCTGGGCCACAGATACGCAGTATTTT.

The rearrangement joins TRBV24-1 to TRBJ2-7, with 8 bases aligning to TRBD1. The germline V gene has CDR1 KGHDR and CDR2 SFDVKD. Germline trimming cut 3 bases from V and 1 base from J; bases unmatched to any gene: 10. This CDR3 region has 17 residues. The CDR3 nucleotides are TGTGCCACCAGTGATGGCCCCATGACAGGGGTGTCCTACGAGCAGTACTTC. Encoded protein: CATSDGPMTGVSYEQYF.

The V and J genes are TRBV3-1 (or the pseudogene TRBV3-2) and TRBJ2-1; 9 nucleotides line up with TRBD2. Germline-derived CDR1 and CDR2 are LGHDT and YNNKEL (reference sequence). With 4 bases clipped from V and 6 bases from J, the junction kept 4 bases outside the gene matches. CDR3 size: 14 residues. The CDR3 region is CASSLRGLANEQFF. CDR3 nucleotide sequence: TGTGCCAGCAGCCTCCGGGGACTAGCCAATGAGCAGTTCTTC.

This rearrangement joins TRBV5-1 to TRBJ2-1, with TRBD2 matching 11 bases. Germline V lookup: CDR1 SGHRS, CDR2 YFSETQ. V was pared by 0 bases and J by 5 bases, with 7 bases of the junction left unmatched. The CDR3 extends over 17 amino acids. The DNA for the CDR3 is TGCGCCAGCAGCTTGGGGGTGGGACTAGCGGACAACAATGAGCAGTTCTTC. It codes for CASSLGVGLADNNEQFF.

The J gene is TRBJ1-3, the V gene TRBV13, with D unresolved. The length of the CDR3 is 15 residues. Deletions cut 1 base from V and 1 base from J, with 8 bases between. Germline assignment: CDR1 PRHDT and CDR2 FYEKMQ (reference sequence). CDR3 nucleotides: TGTGCCAGCAGCTTAGTCCCAGGATCTGGAAACACCATATATTTT. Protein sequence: CASSLVPGSGNTIYF.

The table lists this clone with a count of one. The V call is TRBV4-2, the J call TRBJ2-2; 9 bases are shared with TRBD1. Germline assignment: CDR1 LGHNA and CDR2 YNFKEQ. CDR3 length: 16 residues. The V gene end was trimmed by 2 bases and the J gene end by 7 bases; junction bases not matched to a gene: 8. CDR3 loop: CASSQRYRGPDGELFF. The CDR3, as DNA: TGTGCCAGCAGCCAACGTTACAGGGGGCCTGACGGGGAGCTGTTTTTT.

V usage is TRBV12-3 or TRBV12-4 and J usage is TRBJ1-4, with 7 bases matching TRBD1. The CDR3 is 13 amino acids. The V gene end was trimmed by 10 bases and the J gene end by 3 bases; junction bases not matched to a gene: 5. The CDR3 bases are TGTGCCACCTCGGGACAGCCTAATGAAAAACTGTTTTTT. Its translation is CATSGQPNEKLFF.

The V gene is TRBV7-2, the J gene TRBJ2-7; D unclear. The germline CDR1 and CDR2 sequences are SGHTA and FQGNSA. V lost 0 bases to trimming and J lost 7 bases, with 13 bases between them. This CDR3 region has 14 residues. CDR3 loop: CASSLASLYLEQYF. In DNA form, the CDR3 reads TGTGCCAGCAGCTTAGCGTCCCTCTACCTAGAGCAGTACTTC.

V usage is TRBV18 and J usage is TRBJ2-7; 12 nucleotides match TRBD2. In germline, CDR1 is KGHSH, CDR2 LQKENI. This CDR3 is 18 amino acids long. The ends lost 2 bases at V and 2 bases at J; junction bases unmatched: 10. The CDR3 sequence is CASSPVTSGRSQTYEQYF. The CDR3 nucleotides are TGTGCCAGCTCACCAGTTACTAGCGGGAGGTCGCAAACCTACGAGCAGTACTTC. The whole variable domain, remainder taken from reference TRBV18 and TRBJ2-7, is NAGVMQNPRHLVRRRGQEARLRCSPMKGHSHVYWYRQLPEEGLKFMVYLQKENIIDESGMPKERFSAEFPKEGPSILRIQQVVRGDSAAYFCASSPVTSGRSQTYEQYFGPGTRLTVT.

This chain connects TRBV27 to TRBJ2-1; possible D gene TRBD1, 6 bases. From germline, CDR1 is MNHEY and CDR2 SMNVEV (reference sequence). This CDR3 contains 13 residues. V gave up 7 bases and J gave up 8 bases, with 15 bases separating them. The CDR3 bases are TGTGCCAGCAAGCACAGGGTGAGCGATGAGCAGTTCTTC. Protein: CASKHRVSDEQFF.

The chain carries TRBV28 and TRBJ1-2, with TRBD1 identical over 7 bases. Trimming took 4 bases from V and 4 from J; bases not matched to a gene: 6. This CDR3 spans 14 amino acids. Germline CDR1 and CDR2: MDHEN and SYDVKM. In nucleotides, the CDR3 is TGTGCCAGCAGTTCCCCGGGACAGACCTATGGCTACACCTTC. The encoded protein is CASSSPGQTYGYTF.

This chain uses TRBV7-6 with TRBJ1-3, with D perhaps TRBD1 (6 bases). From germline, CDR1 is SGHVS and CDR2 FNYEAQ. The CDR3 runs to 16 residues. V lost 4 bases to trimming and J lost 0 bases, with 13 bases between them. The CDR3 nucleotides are TGTGCCAGCAGCTCCACGACAGGCCTCTCTGGAAACACCATATATTTT. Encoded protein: CASSSTTGLSGNTIYF.